The 2 T cell receptor beta chains in this list originate from one sample, sequenced in a study of sequential checkpoint blockade in melanoma. Treatment reported: randomized to nivolumab then ipilimumab (arm A) or the reverse (arm B). Sequenced by immunoSEQ multiplex PCR; TCRdb stores in-frame clones only, minus some. The sample includes under 20,000 clones, 70% of them seen just once. The source material was CD8+ T cells sorted from blood (inferred from file names), sampled from a patient given nivolumab and ipilimumab in sequence. These TCRs come from a human donor with melanoma.

This clone was seen only once. This chain joins TRBV18 and TRBJ2-5, with 10 bases matching TRBD2. The DNA end favors TRBJ2-7, so the J call may be wrong. The CDR3 extends over 16 amino acids. Germline CDR1 is KGHSH and CDR2 is LQKENI. The CDR3 is CASSPGELAGSYEQYF. The CDR3 nucleotides are TGTGCCAGCTCACCAGGGGAACTAGCGGGGAGCTACGAGCAGTACTTC.

Worth noting for this clone: Compared with germline, one end of the junction differs, possibly owing to a read error. The chain employs TRBV7-2 and TRBJ2-5; TRBD1 aligns across 10 bases. Near its end, the DNA agrees better with TRBJ2-7, so the J call may be wrong. The CDR3 has 14 residues. Germline values: CDR1 SGHTA, CDR2 FQGNSA. The chain's CDR3 is CASSSGQGRYEQYF. The CDR3 DNA reads as TGCGCCAGCAGCTCGGGACAGGGGAGATACGAGCAGTACTTC.